These 27 T cell receptor beta chains came from one sample sequenced in a study of T cells after posttransplantation cyclophosphamide. Busulfan-fludarabine conditioning, marrow transplant, and cyclophosphamide on days +3 and +4 were administered. TCRdb's copy holds only in-frame clones and misses some; the assay was immunoSEQ multiplex PCR. The sample lists some 6,900 clones, more than 90% occurring once. Specimen: CD8+ T cells sorted from blood, collected after allogeneic stem cell transplant with posttransplant cyclophosphamide. The receptors were gathered from a male patient aged 60-69 years who received an allogeneic stem cell transplant from a related donor and was CMV-positive. A subset of T cells may come from the graft donor.

The chain employs TRBV23-1 and TRBJ1-1, with D possibly being TRBD1 (5 bases). TRBV23-1 is an ORF; its function is uncertain. Trimming left V 4 bases short and J 4 bases short, with 22 bases between. This CDR3 comprises 17 residues. DNA of the CDR3: TGCGCCAGCAGTCGGCCGAGGGGAGGCGTGCCGGGCACTGAAGCTTTCTTT. It specifies CASSRPRGGVPGTEAFF.

The chain recombines TRBV14 with TRBJ2-1; 8 nucleotides match TRBD2. J lost 8 bases, V lost 1 base, and 13 bases had no gene match. Germline-derived CDR1 and CDR2 are SGHDN and FVKESK. The CDR3 extends over 17 amino acids. Here the CDR3 reads CASSQGDPGGAEDEQFF. DNA for the CDR3: TGTGCCAGCAGCCAAGGAGATCCGGGGGGGGCTGAGGATGAGCAGTTCTTC.

The chain couples TRBV4-1 to TRBJ2-7, with 7 nucleotides matching TRBD1. The CDR3 sequence is 15 residues long. The germline V gene has CDR1 MGHRA and CDR2 YSYEKL. Trimming at V came to 1 base and at J to 5 bases, leaving 8 bases not matched to a gene. The CDR3 spells CASSQARGLGDEQYF. The CDR3 DNA sequence: TGCGCCAGCAGCCAAGCGAGGGGGCTCGGGGACGAGCAGTACTTC.

This clone was seen only once. The V call is TRBV4-3, the J call TRBJ2-7, with a weak D call TRBD1 (5 bases). The CDR3 has 14 residues. Trimming stripped 3 bases from V and 4 bases from J, with 13 bases between. CDR1 is LGHNA, CDR2 YSLEER, per germline. CDR3 protein: CASSQDNSRYEQYF. Here the CDR3 DNA reads TGCGCCAGCAGCCAGGACAACTCACGATACGAGCAGTACTTC.

The V and J genes are TRBV11-2 and TRBJ1-3; D gene unclear. Germline V gives CDR1 SGHAT, CDR2 FQNNGV. V lost 5 bases to trimming and J lost 4 bases, with 9 bases between them. This CDR3 has 13 amino acids. The CDR3 DNA reads as TGTGCCAGCAGCACGGGGAACGGAAACACCATATATTTT. Translated, it gives CASSTGNGNTIYF. Using reference TRBV11-2 and TRBJ1-3 for the parts outside the CDR3, the full variable domain is EAGVAQSPRYKIIEKRQSVAFWCNPISGHATLYWYQQILGQGPKLLIQFQNNGVVDDSQLPKDRFSAERLKGVDSTLKIQPAKLEDSAVYLCASSTGNGNTIYFGEGSWLTVV.

V and J are TRBV7-7 and TRBJ2-5, with TRBD2 matching 7 bases. The J call could be wrong; TRBJ2-7 is a better fit for the DNA end. CDR1 and CDR2 (germline): SSHAT, FNYEAQ (reference sequence). This CDR3 is built from 16 residues. For the CDR3, the DNA is TGTGCCAGCAGCCCCCTCACGGCGGGGGATGGCTACGAGCAGTACTTC. Encoded protein: CASSPLTAGDGYEQYF.

The chain carries TRBV7-9 and TRBJ2-1; 9 bases map to TRBD2. The V gene's germline CDR1 is SEHNR and CDR2 FQNEAQ (reference sequence). This CDR3 region has 17 residues. With 1 base clipped from V and 3 bases from J, the junction kept 7 bases outside the gene matches. The CDR3 nucleotides read TGTGCCAGCAGCTTAGTGCGGGAGGGAAACCACTACAATGAGCAGTTCTTC. It translates to CASSLVREGNHYNEQFF.

This rearrangement joins TRBV28 to TRBJ2-7; D may be TRBD2 (5 bases). CDR1 MDHEN and CDR2 SYDVKM come from the germline V gene. Trimming removed 2 bases from V and 5 bases from J, with 10 bases in between. This CDR3 is built from 13 residues. The CDR3 sequence is CASSLPLGDEQYF. The CDR3 coding sequence is TGTGCCAGCAGTTTACCCCTCGGGGACGAGCAGTACTTC.

The table lists this clone with a count of one. The J gene is TRBJ1-2, the V gene TRBV27; perhaps TRBD1 as D (5 bases). The V end was cut by 6 bases, the J end by 1 base, with 15 bases between. The CDR3 is 15 amino acids. From germline, CDR1 is MNHEY and CDR2 SMNVEV (reference sequence). Written as DNA, the CDR3 is TGTGCCAGCAGCCATTACGCCGGGGGTAACTATGGCTACACCTTC. This translates into CASSHYAGGNYGYTF.

This chain joins TRBV4-3 and TRBJ1-1; maybe TRBD1 (5 bases). V was pared by 0 bases and J by 4 bases, with 12 bases between. CDR3 size: 15 residues. Germline CDR1 is LGHNA and CDR2 is YSLEER. DNA for the CDR3: TGCGCCAGCAGCCAAGATGTGGGGGGTGTCACTGAAGCTTTCTTT. Protein: CASSQDVGGVTEAFF.

The V call is TRBV9, the J call TRBJ2-1; TRBD2 is a possible D gene (5 bases). The germline CDR1 and CDR2 sequences are SGDLS and YYNGEE. V was cut by 3 bases and J by 10 bases, with 14 bases left in between. There are 13 residues in the CDR3. CDR3 nucleotide sequence: TGTGCCAGCAGCGATGCCCTTAGCGTGGAGCAGTTCTTC. Residues: CASSDALSVEQFF.

The chain combines TRBV4-2 with TRBJ2-7; 9 bases are shared with TRBD2. Per the germline V gene, CDR1 is LGHNA and CDR2 is YNFKEQ. CDR3 length equals 17 residues. V shed 0 bases and J 2 bases; nucleotides not matched to a gene: 8. The CDR3 DNA reads as TGTGCCAGCAGCCAAGATAGGGGACTAGCAGTCGCCTACGAGCAGTACTTC. As protein: CASSQDRGLAVAYEQYF.

This chain joins TRBV7-9 and TRBJ2-7, with D unclear. Germline CDR1 reads SEHNR; CDR2 reads FQNEAQ (reference sequence). The ends were cut back, 8 bases at V and 0 bases at J, with 5 bases in the middle. The CDR3 consists of 11 residues. The CDR3 DNA sequence: TGTGCCAGCGAGAACTCCTACGAGCAGTACTTC. Translating it yields CASENSYEQYF. The whole variable domain, filled in from reference TRBV7-9 and TRBJ2-7, reads DTGVSQNPRHKITKRGQNVTFRCDPISEHNRLYWYRQTLGQGPEFLTYFQNEAQLEKSRLLSDRFSAERPKGSFSTLEIQRTEQGDSAMYLCASENSYEQYFGPGTRLTVT.

The chain has TRBV7-2 and TRBJ2-3; D not certain. This CDR3 region has 11 residues. The V gene's germline CDR1 is SGHTA and CDR2 FQGNSA. With 7 bases removed from V and 5 bases from J, the gap between germline ends came to 7 bases. The CDR3 loop is CASTPGDTQYF. Written as DNA, the CDR3 is TGTGCCAGCACCCCGGGAGATACGCAGTATTTT.

The chain carries TRBV5-6 and TRBJ1-3; TRBD1 is a possible D gene (6 bases). Germline V gives CDR1 SGHDT, CDR2 YYEEEE. V was clipped by 3 bases and J by 4 bases, with 17 bases between them. CDR3 length: 16 amino acids. CDR3 protein: CASSWEPTGMGNTIYF. The CDR3 nucleotides read TGTGCCAGCAGCTGGGAACCAACAGGGATGGGAAACACCATATATTTT.

A note on this clone: Its ends do not fully match the called genes, so a read error is possible. Other DNA sequences in this sample translate to the same CDR3. The chain links TRBV7-9 to TRBJ2-7, with TRBD1 matching over 7 bases. CDR1 and CDR2 from the germline V gene are SEHNR and FQNEAQ (reference sequence). There are 14 residues in the CDR3. CDR3 DNA sequence: TGTGCCAGCAGCGATGGACAGGCAACCTACGAGCAATACTTC. It codes for CASSDGQATYEQYF.

This clone appeared a single time. CDR3 bases: TGTGCCAGCAGCAAAGGCCAGGGAAAACCCTATCAGCCCCAGCATTTT. Translated: CASSKGQGKPYQPQHF. This chain uses TRBV21-1 with TRBJ1-5; the D segment call TRBD1 is taken from the table without a DNA check. TRBV21-1 is a known pseudogene. The CDR3 contains 16 residues.

This chain connects TRBV16 to TRBJ2-2; TRBD2 agrees at 12 bases. The CDR3 runs 19 residues. Trimming took 0 bases from V and 2 from J; bases not matched to a gene: 7. Germline V gene lookup returns CDR1 KGHSY and CDR2 FQNENV. The CDR3 DNA follows: TGTGCCAGCAGCCAATCGATAACTAGCGGGGGGACCAACACCGGGGAGCTGTTTTTT. Translating gives CASSQSITSGGTNTGELFF. Based on the CDR3 plus reference TRBV16 and TRBJ2-2, the full variable domain is GEEVAQTPKHLVRGEGQKAKLYCAPIKGHSYVFWYQQVLKNEFKFLISFQNENVFDETGMPKERFSAKCLPNSPCSLEIQATKLEDSAVYFCASSQSITSGGTNTGELFFGEGSRLTVL.

This chain connects TRBV9 to TRBJ1-4; unclear D gene. The CDR3 runs 16 residues. Looked up from germline, CDR1 is SGDLS and CDR2 is YYNGEE. The V end was cut by 0 bases, the J end by 2 bases, with 11 bases between. The CDR3 reads CASSVDGEGTNEKLFF. The CDR3 nucleotides are TGTGCCAGCAGCGTAGACGGGGAAGGGACTAATGAAAAACTGTTTTTT.

The rearrangement uses TRBV7-3 and TRBJ2-1, with 7 bases lining up with TRBD2. The CDR3 contains 15 residues. In germline, CDR1 is SGHTA, CDR2 FQGTGA. After removal of 6 bases from V and 8 bases from J, the junction contained 13 bases not matched to a gene. The CDR3 nucleotides read TGTGCCAGCAGTCCCGGTGGACTAGGGGTGGATGAGCAGTTCTTC. Amino acid sequence: CASSPGGLGVDEQFF. Full variable domain (outside the CDR3, taken from reference TRBV7-3 and TRBJ2-1): GAGVSQTPSNKVTEKGKYVELRCDPISGHTALYWYRQSLGQGPEFLIYFQGTGAADDSGLPNDRFFAVRPEGSVSTLKIQRTERGDSAVYLCASSPGGLGVDEQFFGPGTRLTVL.

The J gene is TRBJ2-7, the V gene TRBV6-1; D is unresolved. The V and J ends lost 7 bases and 3 bases respectively, with 7 bases between them. Germline CDR1 MNHNS, CDR2 SASEGT. The CDR3 runs to 11 residues. The CDR3 coding sequence is TGTGCCAGCACCTCAGGCTACGAGCAGTACTTC. It codes for CASTSGYEQYF.

This clone appeared a single time. The rearrangement joins TRBV19 to TRBJ1-1, with D possibly TRBD1 on 5 matching bases. The CDR3 runs to 12 residues. V lost 3 bases to trimming and J lost 5 bases, with 7 bases between them. CDR1 LNHDA and CDR2 SQIVND come from the germline V gene (reference sequence). This CDR3 is CASSIGQTEAFF. CDR3 sequence (DNA): TGTGCCAGTAGTATCGGACAAACTGAAGCTTTCTTT.

This clone was observed a few times. The chain is built from TRBV6-5 and TRBJ1-1; D not certain. Deletions cut 6 bases from V and 4 bases from J, with 9 bases between. The CDR3 sequence is 12 residues long. Germline V gene sequence: CDR1 MNHEY, CDR2 SVGAGI. The CDR3, as DNA: TGTGCCAGCAGGCCGGGTCCCACTGAAGCTTTCTTT. Residues: CASRPGPTEAFF.

V is TRBV14 and J is TRBJ2-1, with a weak D call TRBD1 (6 bases). The germline V gene encodes CDR1 SGHDN and CDR2 FVKESK. This CDR3 region has 17 residues. With 0 bases removed from V and 2 bases from J, the gap between germline ends came to 14 bases. The CDR3 bases are TGTGCCAGCAGCCAAGATCTTGGTCAGGGGACCTACAATGAGCAGTTCTTC. This translates into CASSQDLGQGTYNEQFF.

The chain is built from TRBV5-1 and TRBJ1-1; the D is unclear. From germline, CDR1 is SGHRS and CDR2 YFSETQ. V shed 2 bases and J shed 4 bases, with 3 bases lying between them. This CDR3 comprises 11 residues. The CDR3 reads CASSFGTEAFF. The CDR3 DNA follows: TGCGCCAGCAGCTTCGGCACTGAAGCTTTCTTT.

This chain connects TRBV2 to TRBJ1-1; D is unclear. Germline loops: CDR1 SNHLY, CDR2 FYNNEI. V was shortened by 6 bases and J by 5 bases, with 4 bases between the two germline ends. This CDR3 is built from 10 residues. This CDR3 is CASSPTEAFF. CDR3 sequence (DNA): TGTGCCAGCAGCCCAACTGAAGCTTTCTTT.

The rearrangement uses TRBV4-2 and TRBJ2-5, with 7 bases fitting TRBD1. This CDR3 contains 14 residues. CDR1 and CDR2 (germline): LGHNA, YNFKEQ. V was clipped by 2 bases and J by 2 bases; unmatched bases: 2. The CDR3 region has the DNA TGTGCCAGCAGCCAAACGGGACAGCAAGAGACCCAGTACTTC. Its protein is CASSQTGQQETQYF.